The source of this T cell receptor (beta chain) is a study of blood T cell repertoires in COVID-19. TCRdb's table, derived via immunoSEQ multiplex PCR, lists solely in-frame clones and lacks some. The table has 130,000 to 150,000 clones, 85% to 90% seen once. Trimming took off 5 bases at V and 5 bases at J, with 13 bases between the two ends. CDR1 is SGHTA and CDR2 is FQGNSA in the germline V gene. The CDR3 runs to 13 residues. This clone was seen more than once but under ten times. The source is a man aged 50-60 years who had recovered from COVID-19. The chain links TRBV7-2 to TRBJ2-7, with D uncertain. Sequenced sample: peripheral blood. CDR3 coding DNA: TGTGCCAGCAGCCGATCTTCTGGCAACGAGCAGTACTTC. Residues: CASSRSSGNEQYF.